This is a list of T cell receptor beta chains from one sample in a study of shared clonotypes between healthy human individuals. Produced via immunoSEQ multiplex PCR; TCRdb's table is partial and in-frame only. The table shows 190,000 or so clones, with about 93% occurring only once. The sequencing sample was made of naive CD4+ T cells sorted from blood. The receptors come from a woman aged 25 to 45 in good health. Both conserved end residues are part of each CDR3. Each record gives: J gene, clone size, D gene, V gene, CDR3 DNA, CDR3 protein. D genes are given only for firm matches. A row's size may be missing; if present it is once, few, many or a size class.

j_call: TRBJ1-1; clone_size: once; d_call: .; v_call: TRBV19; cdr3_nt: TGTGCCAGTGGGCTCATAGAAATCTCAGGAGATAGTGAAGCTTTCTTT; cdr3_aa: CASGLIEISGDSEAFF
j_call: TRBJ2-6; clone_size: .; d_call: .; v_call: TRBV29-1; cdr3_nt: TGCAGCGTTGTCGCAGGAACCTCCTCTGGGGCCAACGTCCTGACTTTC; cdr3_aa: CSVVAGTSSGANVLTF
j_call: TRBJ2-7; clone_size: .; d_call: .; v_call: TRBV12-2; cdr3_nt: TGTGCAAGTCGCCGCTGGAGGATCAGCGGATACTCCTACGAGCAGTACTTC; cdr3_aa: CASRRWRISGYSYEQYF
j_call: TRBJ1-1; clone_size: .; d_call: TRBD1; v_call: TRBV9; cdr3_nt: TGTGCCAGCAGCCCCGGACAGGGGCTCACGACTGAAGCTTTCTTT; cdr3_aa: CASSPGQGLTTEAFF
j_call: TRBJ1-1; clone_size: .; d_call: .; v_call: TRBV5-1; cdr3_nt: TGCGCCAGCAGCATCGGCAGGAACACTGAAGCTTTCTTT; cdr3_aa: CASSIGRNTEAFF
j_call: TRBJ2-5; clone_size: .; d_call: .; v_call: TRBV9; cdr3_nt: TGTGCCAGCAGCGTAGAGGTGGGGGCAGGGGAGACCCAGTACTTC; cdr3_aa: CASSVEVGAGETQYF
j_call: TRBJ1-5; clone_size: .; d_call: TRBD1; v_call: TRBV28; cdr3_nt: TGTGCCAGCCAGATACCGACAGGGGCAAATCAGCCCCAGCATTTT; cdr3_aa: CASQIPTGANQPQHF
j_call: TRBJ2-1; clone_size: .; d_call: .; v_call: TRBV9; cdr3_nt: TGTGCCAGCAGCGTGGGAACTGGGAGCTCCTACAATGAGCAGTTCTTC; cdr3_aa: CASSVGTGSSYNEQFF
j_call: TRBJ1-1; clone_size: once; d_call: TRBD1; v_call: TRBV18; cdr3_nt: TGTGCCAGCTCACCTTGGGAACCGAGACCGGGACAGGGGGCCACTGAAGCTTTCTTT; cdr3_aa: CASSPWEPRPGQGATEAFF
j_call: TRBJ2-7; clone_size: .; d_call: TRBD2; v_call: TRBV10-3; cdr3_nt: TGTGCCATCAGTGAGGATATGACTAGCGGGCTGAGTAGCGAGCAGTACTTC; cdr3_aa: CAISEDMTSGLSSEQYF
j_call: TRBJ1-2; clone_size: .; d_call: .; v_call: TRBV28; cdr3_nt: TGTGCCAGCAGTACCCCCGGAGGTGGCTACACCTTC; cdr3_aa: CASSTPGGGYTF
j_call: TRBJ2-3; clone_size: .; d_call: .; v_call: TRBV7-9; cdr3_nt: TGTGCCAGCAGCTTAGGGGCAGTCACAGATACGCAGTATTTT; cdr3_aa: CASSLGAVTDTQYF
j_call: TRBJ1-2; clone_size: few; d_call: .; v_call: TRBV10-3; cdr3_nt: TGTGCCATCAGTGAGTCGGGGGGTGGCTACACCTTC; cdr3_aa: CAISESGGGYTF
j_call: TRBJ2-2; clone_size: .; d_call: .; v_call: TRBV27; cdr3_nt: TGTGCCAGCAGTTTAAACTTTGAGAACACCGGGGAGCTGTTTTTT; cdr3_aa: CASSLNFENTGELFF
j_call: TRBJ1-1; clone_size: once; d_call: .; v_call: TRBV5-1; cdr3_nt: TGCGCCAGCAGCTTGGCCGCAGGACTGTATGAAGCTTTCTTT; cdr3_aa: CASSLAAGLYEAFF
j_call: TRBJ2-7; clone_size: once; d_call: .; v_call: TRBV13; cdr3_nt: TGTGCCAGCAGCTTAGCGGGGAGCTCCTACGAGCAGTACTTC; cdr3_aa: CASSLAGSSYEQYF
j_call: TRBJ2-7; clone_size: once; d_call: TRBD2; v_call: TRBV6-6; cdr3_nt: TGTGCCAGCAGTTGGACTAGCGAGTACGAGCAGTACTTC; cdr3_aa: CASSWTSEYEQYF
j_call: TRBJ2-1; clone_size: .; d_call: .; v_call: TRBV28; cdr3_nt: TGTGCCAGCAGCCGGGCCCCAGCCTACAATGAGCAGTTCTTC; cdr3_aa: CASSRAPAYNEQFF